This T cell receptor (beta chain) was retrieved from a study of blood T cell repertoires in COVID-19 (dated by TCRdb to 2020 to 2022). For context, the study as a whole: Samples from collaborators originated in the United States, Italy and Spain and spanned both the acute and convalescent phases of COVID-19. Sample metadata almost always included a de-identified subject ID, COVID-19 status, age in years and sex. The samples were drawn from two sources: the first 160 participants of the ongoing ImmuneRACE study, and 1,254 subjects contributed by 6 global collaborators. Subjects who had been exposed to COVID-19, were actively infected with it, or had recovered from it provided the deeply sampled blood TCRbeta repertoires that made up the dataset. Where HLA class I and class II types were available, the types were taken from metadata supplied by the sample provider, not from assay-based typing. The prospective study material was composed of cDNA or gDNA derived from T cells, B-cell-depleted T cells, or PBMCs. The repertoires were released in a freely available public database meant as a resource for research on the immune response to SARS-CoV-2. Here is what the overall study found, with its caveats: Clinical and demographic metadata were provided uncurated, with the amount varying by source and participant.

Participants in the prospective study were enrolled through a virtual design, were aged about 18 to 100 years, and lived in roughly 26 United States geographic areas. Cohort assignment in the prospective study relied on participant-reported clinical history from a screening survey and a study questionnaire. In the prospective study, whole blood, serum and a nasopharyngeal or oropharyngeal swab were collected from each participant by mobile phlebotomists. Over an approximately 2-month period, participants in the prospective study had the option of providing additional blood draws and questionnaires. Before DNA extraction, prospective study blood samples were shipped either frozen or at room temperature. As for this clone: It lacks a known antigen. No qualities accompany the bases; no much larger clone lies one base away.

Reading the germline V gene gives CDR1 KGHSH and CDR2 LQKENI. Trimming takes 6 bases from V and 0 bases from J, and the germline ends sit 12 bases apart. The CDR3, from cysteine to phenylalanine, totals 15 residues. The only DNA kept is the CDR3, 45 bases in frame from the first base. TCRbeta CDR3 regions were amplified from genomic DNA using the immunoSEQ Assay, a bias-controlled multiplex PCR. The original methods were these. The number of nucleated cells in each sample was estimated by amplification of reference gene primers within the assay. To quantify the absolute abundance of each unique TCRbeta CDR3 rearrangement, sequence reads were collapsed and filtered. Productive Simpson clonality was computed per sample as the square root of Simpson's diversity index over productive rearrangements. Held by TCRdb, this immuneACCESS table contains in-frame sequences only and omits some clones. Under half of the omission traces to an unresolved V gene where checked; the cause of the rest is unknown. The V and J calls and clone size were taken over from that table, and D and trimming were inferred from the DNA. This sample lists hundreds of thousands of clones; around 88% were detected once. Of the sample, roughly 1.2% is held by the ten largest clones.

Recombination connected TRBV18 to TRBJ2-1; matching of 5 bases hints at TRBD2 as the D gene. The sequence was obtained from a woman aged 40 to 50 with acute COVID-19. The sample comprised PBMCs or T cells enriched from blood (not recorded which). The CDR3 corresponds to CASSTSAGSYNEQFF. The nucleotide sequence reads as follows: TGTGCCAGCTCTACATCGGCGGGCTCCTACAATGAGCAGTTCTTC.